Each of the 17 T cell receptor beta chains below was sequenced from the same sample in a study of cytomegalovirus exposure and HLA in healthy donors. The study ran its PCR with 60 Vbeta and 13 Jbeta primers. The repertoire was sequenced with immunoSEQ multiplex PCR; TCRdb's copy has only in-frame clones and lacks some. The repertoire holds about 120,000 clones, with under 70% as singletons. What was sequenced was PBMCs. The receptors come from a man younger than 30 in good health and CMV-seropositive.

This chain uses TRBV7-6 with TRBJ1-1; 8 bases are shared with TRBD1. The CDR3 extends over 12 amino acids. Germline V gene lookup returns CDR1 SGHVS and CDR2 FNYEAQ. Trimming took 2 bases from V and 10 from J; bases not matched to a gene: 3. The CDR3 here is CASSLRTGPAFF. CDR3 in DNA: TGTGCCAGCAGCTTAAGGACAGGGCCAGCTTTCTTT.

The chain couples TRBV6-1 to TRBJ2-3; TRBD2 matches 11 bases. Germline V gene sequence: CDR1 MNHNS, CDR2 SASEGT. After removal of 2 bases from V and 4 bases from J, the junction contained 8 bases not matched to a gene. There are 17 residues in the CDR3. The CDR3 nucleotides are TGTGCCAGCAGTGAAAACGTAGCGGGGGGGCTCGCAGATACGCAGTATTTT. Its protein product is CASSENVAGGLADTQYF.

The rearrangement uses TRBV7-9 and TRBJ2-4; maybe TRBD2 (5 bases). Germline CDR1 SEHNR, CDR2 FQNEAQ (reference sequence). Trimming cost V 10 bases and J 8 bases, with 18 bases left between them. The CDR3 consists of 13 residues. DNA for the CDR3: TGTGCCACCCGAGGGCTCCTGGGTCACATTCAGTACTTC. Translation gives CATRGLLGHIQYF.

The J gene is TRBJ2-3, the V gene TRBV4-1; a weak D match, TRBD1 (5 bases). There are 18 residues in the CDR3. Looked up from germline, CDR1 is MGHRA and CDR2 is YSYEKL. V was shortened by 2 bases and J by 2 bases, with 20 bases between the two germline ends. In DNA form, the CDR3 reads TGCGCCAGCAGCCAACATAACCTCGGCAGGGCATTCACAGATACGCAGTATTTT. Protein: CASSQHNLGRAFTDTQYF.

Concerning this clone itself: The sample holds other DNA sequences that translate to the same CDR3. The rearrangement joins TRBV9 to TRBJ1-2; 8 nucleotides agree with TRBD1. This CDR3 contains 13 residues. V lost 3 bases to trimming and J lost 8 bases; unmatched junction nucleotides: 6. The germline V gene has CDR1 SGDLS and CDR2 YYNGEE. The CDR3 region has the DNA TGTGCCAGCAGCGCCGGGACAGGTGGAGGCTACACCTTC. Its translation: CASSAGTGGGYTF. Filled out from reference TRBV9 and TRBJ1-2, the complete variable domain reads DSGVTQTPKHLITATGQRVTLRCSPRSGDLSVYWYQQSLDQGLQFLIQYYNGEERAKGNILERFSAQQFPDLHSELNLSSLELGDSALYFCASSAGTGGGYTFGSGTRLTVV.

V gene TRBV6-5 combines with J gene TRBJ2-5; D is perhaps TRBD1 (5 bases). Trimming took 2 bases from V and 4 from J, leaving 14 bases between them. The CDR3 sequence is 15 residues long. CDR1 and CDR2 from the germline V gene are MNHEY and SVGAGI. The CDR3 spells CASSYAPLGAETQYF. The CDR3 bases are TGTGCCAGCAGTTACGCCCCATTAGGGGCAGAGACCCAGTACTTC.

This clone was seen a few times. The J gene is TRBJ2-7, the V gene TRBV2, with D tentatively TRBD1 (5 bases). Germline V CDR1 and CDR2: SNHLY, FYNNEI. V was shortened by 7 bases and J by 5 bases, with 18 bases between the two germline ends. The CDR3 is 14 residues long. The CDR3 DNA is TGTGCCAGCACATCTCTCCCAGGGATGAACGAGCAGTACTTC. Residues: CASTSLPGMNEQYF. The whole variable domain, remainder taken from reference TRBV2 and TRBJ2-7, is EPEVTQTPSHQVTQMGQEVILRCVPISNHLYFYWYRQILGQKVEFLVSFYNNEISEKSEIFDDQFSVERPDGSNFTLKIRSTKLEDSAMYFCASTSLPGMNEQYFGPGTRLTVT.

A few counts support this clone. The chain joins TRBV28 to TRBJ1-5; 7 positions match TRBD1. The V gene end was trimmed by 3 bases and the J gene end by 3 bases; junction bases not matched to a gene: 5. This CDR3 region has 15 residues. The germline V gene encodes CDR1 MDHEN and CDR2 SYDVKM. CDR3 in amino acids: CASSFDRDDNQPQHF. The CDR3 coding sequence is TGTGCCAGCAGTTTTGACAGGGACGACAATCAGCCCCAGCATTTT.

The J gene is TRBJ2-4, the V gene TRBV5-6; TRBD1 matches at 10 bases. The V segment lost 0 bases and the J segment 7 bases; nucleotides outside the gene matches: 7. There are 16 residues in the CDR3. Germline V gene data show CDR1 as SGHDT and CDR2 as YYEEEE. As DNA, the CDR3 is TGTGCCAGCAGCTTGGTGGGTGCGGGACAGGGGAACATTCAGTACTTC. Translation gives CASSLVGAGQGNIQYF.

The chain uses TRBV11-2 and TRBJ1-4; no clear D. The CDR3 has 12 residues. Trimming stripped 3 bases from V and 7 bases from J, with 6 bases between. Germline lookup yields CDR1 SGHAT and CDR2 FQNNGV. The DNA of the CDR3 is TGTGCCAGCAGCTTCTATGGTGAAAAACTGTTTTTT. Protein product: CASSFYGEKLFF.

The chain carries TRBV29-1 and TRBJ2-1; TRBD2 agrees at 8 bases. The germline V gene encodes CDR1 SQVTM and CDR2 ANQGSEA. This CDR3 has 13 residues. The trim removed 3 bases at V and 8 bases at J, leaving 6 bases unmatched. The CDR3 is CSVEGGRGDEQFF. The CDR3 bases are TGCAGCGTTGAGGGGGGGCGGGGGGATGAGCAGTTCTTC.

The genes are TRBV29-1 and TRBJ1-3; D perhaps matches TRBD1 (5 bases). The CDR3 is 14 amino acids. Germline CDR1 reads SQVTM; CDR2 reads ANQGSEA. V lost 6 bases to trimming and J lost 3 bases, with 15 bases between them. CDR3 in amino acids: CSVKDTRSGNTIYF. The CDR3 DNA sequence: TGCAGCGTCAAGGACACCCGGAGTGGAAACACCATATATTTT.

V and J are TRBV11-3 and TRBJ2-2, with 11 bases fitting TRBD2. The CDR3 is 17 amino acids. The V and J ends lost 2 bases and 3 bases, in that order; junction bases with no gene match: 5. The germline gives CDR1 SGHNT, CDR2 YENEEA. CDR3 nucleotides: TGTGCCAGCAGCTTAAGCCCGGGACTAGCGGACACCGGGGAGCTGTTTTTT. Its translation: CASSLSPGLADTGELFF.

V usage is TRBV30 and J usage is TRBJ2-3, with a tentative D call TRBD2 (5 bases). Trimming left V 2 bases short and J 5 bases short, with 8 bases between. The CDR3 has 12 amino acids. CDR1 and CDR2 (germline): GTSNPN, SVGIG (reference sequence). CDR3 region: CAWSSGLDTQYF. The CDR3 coding sequence is TGTGCCTGGAGTAGCGGTTTAGATACGCAGTATTTT.

The rearrangement uses TRBV5-5 and TRBJ2-5, with 14 positions matching TRBD2. The CDR3 spans 19 residues. From germline, CDR1 is SGHKS and CDR2 YYEKEE (reference sequence). The J segment lost 5 bases and the V segment lost 0 bases, leaving 12 bases of the junction unmatched. The CDR3 is CASSLVLGLAGVTGETQYF. CDR3 DNA sequence: TGTGCCAGCAGCTTGGTTCTGGGACTAGCGGGGGTAACGGGGGAGACCCAGTACTTC. The full variable domain, completed using reference TRBV5-5 and TRBJ2-5, is DAGVTQSPTHLIKTRGQQVTLRCSPISGHKSVSWYQQVLGQGPQFIFQYYEKEERGRGNFPDRFSARQFPNYSSELNVNALLLGDSALYLCASSLVLGLAGVTGETQYFGPGTRLLVL.

The chain has TRBV11-2 and TRBJ1-2; tentative D call: TRBD1 (6 bases). The CDR3 spans 15 residues. Per the germline V gene, CDR1 is SGHAT and CDR2 is FQNNGV. Trimming removed 1 base from V and 1 base from J, with 10 bases in between. CDR3 amino acids: CASSLVYRDNYGYTF. The CDR3 DNA follows: TGTGCCAGCAGCTTAGTGTACAGGGATAACTATGGCTACACCTTC.

The chain is built from TRBV11-2 and TRBJ2-5, with 10 bases fitting TRBD2. The germline V gene has CDR1 SGHAT and CDR2 FQNNGV. With 3 bases clipped from V and 4 bases from J, the junction kept 5 bases outside the gene matches. The CDR3 is 15 amino acids. CDR3 residues: CASSFTSGERETQYF. The CDR3 nucleotides read TGTGCCAGCAGCTTTACTAGCGGGGAACGAGAGACCCAGTACTTC.